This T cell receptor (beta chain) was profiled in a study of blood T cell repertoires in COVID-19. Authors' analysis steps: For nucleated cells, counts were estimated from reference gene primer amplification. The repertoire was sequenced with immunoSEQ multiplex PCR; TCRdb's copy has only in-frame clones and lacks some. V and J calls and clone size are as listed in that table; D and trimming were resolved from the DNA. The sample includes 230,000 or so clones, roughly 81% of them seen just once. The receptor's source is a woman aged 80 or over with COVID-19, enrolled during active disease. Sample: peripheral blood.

CDR3 amino acids: CATSDPLAGPQETQYF. DNA for the CDR3: TGTGCCACCAGTGATCCGCTAGCGGGGCCCCAAGAGACCCAGTACTTC. The chain combines TRBV24-1 with TRBJ2-5; 9 bases match TRBD2. After removal of 3 bases from V and 1 base from J, the junction contained 5 bases not matched to a gene. CDR3 length: 16 amino acids. The germline CDR1 and CDR2 sequences are KGHDR and SFDVKD.